This T cell receptor beta chain was documented in a study of blood T cell repertoires in COVID-19. Under the authors' procedure: It was from reference gene primer amplification that nucleated cell counts were estimated. Using immunoSEQ multiplex PCR, the repertoire was profiled, and TCRdb retains in-frame clones only, with some absent. The V and J calls and clone size are taken from that table; D and trimming were inferred from the DNA. Of over 60,000 clones listed, roughly 87% were seen once; the top ten hold roughly 13%. Germline CDR1 and CDR2: MNHEY and SMNVEV (reference sequence). There are 17 residues in the CDR3. J lost 1 base, V lost 4 bases, and 9 bases had no gene match.

The chain recombines TRBV27 with TRBJ2-5; 10 positions match TRBD2. Sequencing was performed on peripheral blood. This TCR was recovered from a woman aged 80 or over with acute or convalescent COVID-19. The CDR3 loop reads CASSSLASGSTQETQYF. CDR3 bases: TGTGCCAGCAGTTCCCTGGCTAGCGGGAGCACCCAAGAGACCCAGTACTTC.